A selection of T cell receptor beta chains follows, all from one sample in a study of blood T cell repertoires in COVID-19. Profiled with immunoSEQ multiplex PCR; TCRdb holds only in-frame clones, not every one. The data hold roughly 240,000 clones, with around four fifths observed a single time. Sequenced sample: peripheral blood. The receptors come from a woman in her 70s with acute or convalescent COVID-19. The conserved cysteine and the conserved F or W are not part of the CDR3 here.

cdr3_aa,v_call
ASSLAPGQLSGNTIY,TRBV7-2
ASSQAGSGNTIY,TRBV4-1
ASSQGQGALLYYYGYT,TRBV4-1
ASSPGGGARADTQY,TRBV7-9
ASLRFPTNEKLF,TRBV10-1
ASSQGTSGRYEQY,TRBV4-2
ASTDRTGTGANVLT,TRBV19
ASSHRESSYNSPLH,TRBV5-1
AISESRAEYQPQH,TRBV10-3
ASSLERSTNEKLF,TRBV5-1
ASSLEVVRGNEQF,TRBV5-4
ASSLNQGAGLEAF,TRBV5-1
ASRAVGTGNTEAF,TRBV7-9
ASSYRVAGVYEQY,TRBV6-5
ASSGSLGQGTDTQY,TRBV25-1
ASSLQGAWGYT,TRBV18
ASIRDEPTGSEKLF,TRBV7-8
ASRLLGANVLT,TRBV3-1/TRBV3-2
ATSRDRAGRNQPQH,TRBV15
AISDWAGGTQEQF,TRBV10-3
ASRGTGVYGYT,TRBV27
ASSLDTSDRGTIY,TRBV5-1
ASSLGAGGPTDTQY,TRBV5-4
AIHGTGGTEAF,TRBV28
ASSLRQGAYEKLF,TRBV11-2
ASSPLDRANYGYT,TRBV14
ASSLVGKEKQY,TRBV7-9
ASSIYRGSGNTIY,TRBV5-4
ASSLDTTNEKLF,TRBV5-6
ASSIFTGGEAF,TRBV19
ASSFGSAAYEQY,TRBV11-2
ASSLVAGGPWETQY,TRBV5-1
ASSEDGAGGSYEQY,TRBV2
ASGPGHSNTEAF,TRBV7-9
ASSQDRRQGPGTLH,TRBV4-1
AISEGTSGAYEQY,TRBV10-3
ASSLRDRGSGNTIY,TRBV19
ASSLAGDRVEGYT,TRBV5-1
ASSLGRMSYEQY,TRBV7-8
ASSEALQGAQGEQF,TRBV6-1
SVEEGEQY,TRBV29-1
ASHTGGLSGANVLT,TRBV19
ASSEATGQGLF,TRBV6-1
ASSSIGTANTEAF,TRBV28
ASSQGAGSDYGYT,TRBV4-1
ASSPPENTGELF,TRBV18
ASSLALQGTTDTQY,TRBV7-2
ASSQKQGIQETQY,TRBV14